This TCR beta chain was captured in a study of T cells after yellow fever vaccination. This clonotype was seen a few times. TCRdb re-called the 5' RACE reads with MiXCR, one entry per CDR3 protein. In the table there are almost 600,000 distinct CDR3 sequences, roughly 14% of which are singletons. Germline loops: CDR1 MNHNS, CDR2 SASEGT. This CDR3 is 13 amino acids long. V was trimmed by 5 bases and J by 4 bases, leaving 9 bases between them. The rearrangement joins TRBV6-1 to TRBJ1-3; D is possibly TRBD1 (6 bases). The sample consisted of PBMCs, taken on the day of the yellow fever booster vaccination. This TCR was sampled from a man aged 25-45 years who received the YFV17D yellow fever vaccine. In nucleotides, the CDR3 is TGTGCCAGCAGTCCCGGACAGGGAAACACCATATATTTT. This gives the protein CASSPGQGNTIYF.